Each of the 4 T cell receptor beta chains below was sequenced from the same sample in a study of CD8+ T cells in alopecia areata. Treatment indicated: oral pan-JAK inhibitor, 5-10 mg twice daily. The authors extracted RNA and reverse transcribed it into cDNA as the sequencing template. Profiling relied on immunoSEQ multiplex PCR, and the TCRdb table lists in-frame clones only, not all of them. The sample holds roughly 250,000 clones, 45% to 70% seen once. The material sequenced was CD4+ T cells sorted from blood, taken at approximately week 52, from a patient treated with tofacitinib. These receptors all come from a human donor with alopecia areata.

The chain has TRBV29-1 and TRBJ1-1; possible D gene TRBD1, 5 bases. Trimming removed 4 bases at V and 4 bases at J, with 13 bases between. The length of the CDR3 is 13 residues. Per the germline V gene, CDR1 is SQVTM and CDR2 is ANQGSEA. Here the CDR3 DNA reads TGCAGCGTTGCCGGGGCAGGTGGCACTGAAGCTTTCTTT. It specifies CSVAGAGGTEAFF.

This clone was found once. This chain uses TRBV18 with TRBJ2-5; no reliable D call. In germline, CDR1 is KGHSH, CDR2 LQKENI. The CDR3 length is 13 residues. Between the trimmed V and J ends, which lost 2 bases and 7 bases, there was a span of 11 bases. CDR3 in DNA: TGTGCCAGCTCACCAAGGCATAAAGGGACCCAGTACTTC. Protein product: CASSPRHKGTQYF.

The J gene is TRBJ2-3, the V gene TRBV11-2; maybe TRBD2 (5 bases). Germline V gene lookup returns CDR1 SGHAT and CDR2 FQNNGV. V shed 1 base and J shed 0 bases, with 5 bases lying between them. The CDR3 is 14 amino acids. CDR3 in DNA: TGTGCCAGCAGCTTAGGCGGGAGCACAGATACGCAGTATTTT. It specifies CASSLGGSTDTQYF.

This clone appeared a single time. This chain uses TRBV7-6 with TRBJ2-7; no firm D call. The CDR3 consists of 14 residues. Germline CDR1 reads SGHVS; CDR2 reads FNYEAQ. Trimming pared 2 bases from V and 2 bases from J, leaving 10 bases between. The CDR3 protein is CASSLSVGTYEQYF. CDR3 bases: TGTGCCAGCAGCTTAAGTGTGGGGACCTACGAGCAGTACTTC.